The rows below give T cell receptor beta chains drawn from one sample of a study of monozygotic twins with inflammatory bowel disease. No DNA is given; TCRdb re-called the 5' RACE reads and lists each CDR3 protein once. The sample has about 420,000 distinct CDR3 sequences. Sequencing was done on a sample of blood. The receptors were sampled from a human donor with ulcerative colitis or Crohn's disease, or a healthy co-twin of an affected twin (not recorded which). Both conserved end residues are part of each CDR3.

j_gene: TRBJ2-3; v_gene: TRBV6-6; CDR3aa: CASGMSFTDTQYF
j_gene: TRBJ2-1; v_gene: TRBV6-2/TRBV6-3; CDR3aa: CASRLGLASEQFF
j_gene: TRBJ1-6; v_gene: TRBV27; CDR3aa: CASSSAWDTFDSPLHF
j_gene: TRBJ2-1; v_gene: TRBV5-4; CDR3aa: CASSGSSGNEQFF
j_gene: TRBJ2-6; v_gene: TRBV5-4; CDR3aa: CASSLGWSSGANVLTF
j_gene: TRBJ2-1; v_gene: TRBV11-2; CDR3aa: CASSTTLENEQFF
j_gene: TRBJ2-6; v_gene: TRBV5-1; CDR3aa: CASSPQTATRGSGANVLTF
j_gene: TRBJ2-2; v_gene: TRBV5-1; CDR3aa: CASSLDRAANTGELFF
j_gene: TRBJ2-3; v_gene: TRBV6-5; CDR3aa: CASSTSSPGTDTQYF
j_gene: TRBJ2-7; v_gene: TRBV7-8; CDR3aa: CASSLERGPSYEQYF
j_gene: TRBJ1-1; v_gene: TRBV20-1; CDR3aa: CSALDRGSGNTEAFF
j_gene: TRBJ1-1; v_gene: TRBV3-1; CDR3aa: CASLRRDGPNTEAFF
j_gene: TRBJ2-1; v_gene: TRBV12-3/TRBV12-4; CDR3aa: CASSWVGPRNEQFF
j_gene: TRBJ2-3; v_gene: TRBV6-1; CDR3aa: CASSEGGSVTDTQYF
j_gene: TRBJ1-1; v_gene: TRBV5-1; CDR3aa: CASSPARGFTEAFF
j_gene: TRBJ2-3; v_gene: TRBV7-8; CDR3aa: CASSLISTSGTDTQYF
j_gene: TRBJ2-1; v_gene: TRBV5-4; CDR3aa: CASSLPGVSSYNEQFF
j_gene: TRBJ2-7; v_gene: TRBV12-3/TRBV12-4; CDR3aa: CASSLRGLAGEQYF
j_gene: TRBJ2-1; v_gene: TRBV7-7; CDR3aa: CASSSDRGNEQFF
j_gene: TRBJ2-5; v_gene: TRBV30; CDR3aa: CAWKGRRETQYF
j_gene: TRBJ1-5; v_gene: TRBV7-8; CDR3aa: CASSLDYREYSNQPQHF
j_gene: TRBJ2-7; v_gene: TRBV7-2; CDR3aa: CASSLRGTREYEQYF
j_gene: TRBJ2-7; v_gene: TRBV5-5; CDR3aa: CASDGTPSYEQYF
j_gene: TRBJ1-2; v_gene: TRBV12-3/TRBV12-4; CDR3aa: CASSPRRQGAIGYTF
j_gene: TRBJ2-7; v_gene: TRBV20-1; CDR3aa: CSARGLIVEQYF
j_gene: TRBJ2-2; v_gene: TRBV19; CDR3aa: CASSRGTSNTGELFF
j_gene: TRBJ1-2; v_gene: TRBV29-1; CDR3aa: CSVDQPSYGYTF
j_gene: TRBJ2-7; v_gene: TRBV6-5; CDR3aa: CASSYYGEGEQYF
j_gene: TRBJ1-5; v_gene: TRBV20-1; CDR3aa: CSAVTDLNQPQHF
j_gene: TRBJ2-1; v_gene: TRBV29-1; CDR3aa: CSVGPHQDEQFF
j_gene: TRBJ2-1; v_gene: TRBV30; CDR3aa: CAWSGMSSYNEQFF
j_gene: TRBJ2-3; v_gene: TRBV24-1; CDR3aa: CGTSAPSGTGTDTQYF
j_gene: TRBJ2-3; v_gene: TRBV11-2; CDR3aa: CASSPPPSGSTDTQYF
j_gene: TRBJ1-1; v_gene: TRBV7-2; CDR3aa: CASSLQDRVTETEAFF
j_gene: TRBJ2-1; v_gene: TRBV3-1; CDR3aa: CASSRGGVLSYNEQFF
j_gene: TRBJ1-5; v_gene: TRBV5-5; CDR3aa: CASSGESDSSFNQPQHF
j_gene: TRBJ1-2; v_gene: TRBV28; CDR3aa: CATIEGGTNYGYTF
j_gene: TRBJ1-5; v_gene: TRBV6-6; CDR3aa: CASSYTAPNQPQHF
j_gene: TRBJ2-7; v_gene: TRBV12-3/TRBV12-4; CDR3aa: CASSFERGNYEQYF
j_gene: TRBJ1-2; v_gene: TRBV11-2; CDR3aa: CASSLTIGQDGGYTF
j_gene: TRBJ2-1; v_gene: TRBV7-9; CDR3aa: CASSSQLIRSGGEQFF
j_gene: TRBJ2-3; v_gene: TRBV4-1; CDR3aa: CASSQDLSTDTQYF
j_gene: TRBJ2-3; v_gene: TRBV5-4; CDR3aa: CASSLGLAGGLDTQYF
j_gene: TRBJ1-4; v_gene: TRBV20-1; CDR3aa: CSVLGLNEKLFF
j_gene: TRBJ2-7; v_gene: TRBV19; CDR3aa: CASSAPLRGTNEQYF
j_gene: TRBJ2-3; v_gene: TRBV5-1; CDR3aa: CASSGRGGVTDTQYF
j_gene: TRBJ2-6; v_gene: TRBV4-1; CDR3aa: CASSPYGQGRISGANVLTF
j_gene: TRBJ1-5; v_gene: TRBV20-1; CDR3aa: CSASFAGASNQPQHF
j_gene: TRBJ2-1; v_gene: TRBV29-1; CDR3aa: CSVEIEGHNEQFF
j_gene: TRBJ1-1; v_gene: TRBV10-3; CDR3aa: CAISESYSHTEAFF
j_gene: TRBJ2-5; v_gene: TRBV14; CDR3aa: CASSKGPFPETQYF
j_gene: TRBJ2-3; v_gene: TRBV7-2; CDR3aa: CASSAAVGRGTQYF
j_gene: TRBJ1-3; v_gene: TRBV6-5; CDR3aa: CASSYASSSGNTIYF
j_gene: TRBJ1-5; v_gene: TRBV12-3/TRBV12-4; CDR3aa: CASSRGAGQPQHF
j_gene: TRBJ2-6; v_gene: TRBV12-3/TRBV12-4; CDR3aa: CATTSGGSGANVLTF
j_gene: TRBJ2-7; v_gene: TRBV11-2; CDR3aa: CASSLSGLGFYEQYF
j_gene: TRBJ2-5; v_gene: TRBV5-1; CDR3aa: CVSSFSGQGAGETQYF
j_gene: TRBJ2-7; v_gene: TRBV20-1; CDR3aa: CSAREHRGHEQYF
j_gene: TRBJ1-2; v_gene: TRBV7-9; CDR3aa: CASRKVGQELQGGYTF